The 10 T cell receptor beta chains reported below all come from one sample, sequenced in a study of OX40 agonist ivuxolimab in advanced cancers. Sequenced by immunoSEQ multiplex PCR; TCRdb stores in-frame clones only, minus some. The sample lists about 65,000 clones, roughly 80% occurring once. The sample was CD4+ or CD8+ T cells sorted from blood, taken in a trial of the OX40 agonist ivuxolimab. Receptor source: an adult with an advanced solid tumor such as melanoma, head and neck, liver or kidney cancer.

The CDR3 DNA reads TGTGCCAGCAGCCCGGGACAGGGACCCACCGGGGAGCTGTTTTTT. Its protein is CASSPGQGPTGELFF. The chain recombines TRBV6-5 with TRBJ2-2; 9 nucleotides agree with TRBD1. CDR1 and CDR2 from the germline V gene are MNHEY and SVGAGI. The length of the CDR3 is 15 residues. Unmatched junction bases numbered 6, after V lost 6 bases and J lost 4 bases.

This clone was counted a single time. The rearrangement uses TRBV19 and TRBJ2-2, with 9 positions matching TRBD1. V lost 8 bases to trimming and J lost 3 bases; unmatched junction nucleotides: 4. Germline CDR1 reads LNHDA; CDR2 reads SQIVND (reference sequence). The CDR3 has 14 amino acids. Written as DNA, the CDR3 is TGTGCCAGTGAAGGACAGGGGTACACCGGGGAGCTGTTTTTT. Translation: CASEGQGYTGELFF.

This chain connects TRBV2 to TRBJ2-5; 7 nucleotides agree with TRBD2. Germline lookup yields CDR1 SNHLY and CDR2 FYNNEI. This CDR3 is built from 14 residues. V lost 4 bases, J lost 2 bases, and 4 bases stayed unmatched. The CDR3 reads CASSGSSGQETQYF. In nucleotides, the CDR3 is TGTGCCAGCAGTGGGTCTAGCGGTCAAGAGACCCAGTACTTC.

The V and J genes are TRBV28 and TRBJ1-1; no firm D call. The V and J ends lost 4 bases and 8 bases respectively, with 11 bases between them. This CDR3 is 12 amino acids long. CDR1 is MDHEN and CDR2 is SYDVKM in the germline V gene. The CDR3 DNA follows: TGTGCCAGCAGTTACGCCCCCCAAGAAGCTTTCTTT. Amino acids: CASSYAPQEAFF.

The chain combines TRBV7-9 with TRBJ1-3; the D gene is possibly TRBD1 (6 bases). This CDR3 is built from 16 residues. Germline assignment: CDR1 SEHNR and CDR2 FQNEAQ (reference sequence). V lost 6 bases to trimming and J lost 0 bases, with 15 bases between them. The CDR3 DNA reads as TGTGCCAGCAGGACCGGGTCAGGGGACTCTGGAAACACCATATATTTT. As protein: CASRTGSGDSGNTIYF.

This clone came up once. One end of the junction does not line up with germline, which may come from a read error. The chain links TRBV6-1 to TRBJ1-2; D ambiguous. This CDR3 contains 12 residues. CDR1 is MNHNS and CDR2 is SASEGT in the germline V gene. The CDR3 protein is CASSELGGRVNF. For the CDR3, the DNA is TGTGCCAGCAGTGAATTGGGTGGGCGAGTGAACTTC.

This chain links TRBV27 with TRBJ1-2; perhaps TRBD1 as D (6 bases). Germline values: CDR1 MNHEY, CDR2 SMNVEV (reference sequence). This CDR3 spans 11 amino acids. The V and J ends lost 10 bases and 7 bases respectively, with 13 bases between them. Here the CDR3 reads CATGRGAGYTF. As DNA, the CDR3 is TGTGCCACCGGCCGGGGGGCTGGCTACACCTTC.

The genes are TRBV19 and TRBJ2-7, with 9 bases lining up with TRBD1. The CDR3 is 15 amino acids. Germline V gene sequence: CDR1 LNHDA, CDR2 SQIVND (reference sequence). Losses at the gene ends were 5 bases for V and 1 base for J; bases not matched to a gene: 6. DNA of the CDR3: TGTGCCAGTAGTTCCTATGGGACAGGGTCCTACGAGCAGTACTTC. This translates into CASSSYGTGSYEQYF.

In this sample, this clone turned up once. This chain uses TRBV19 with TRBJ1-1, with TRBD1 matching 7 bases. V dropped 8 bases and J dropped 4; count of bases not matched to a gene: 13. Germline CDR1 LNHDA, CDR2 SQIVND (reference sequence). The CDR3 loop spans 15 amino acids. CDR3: CASVQWRGRTTEAFF. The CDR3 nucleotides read TGTGCCAGTGTCCAATGGAGGGGGCGGACCACTGAAGCTTTCTTT.

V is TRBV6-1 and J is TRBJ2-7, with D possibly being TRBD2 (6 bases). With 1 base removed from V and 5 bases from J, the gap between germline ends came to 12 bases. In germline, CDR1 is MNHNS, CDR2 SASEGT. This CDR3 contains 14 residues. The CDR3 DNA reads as TGTGCCAGCAGTGAAGGGGCGGGGACCCACGAGCAGTACGTC. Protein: CASSEGAGTHEQYV.